The entry below describes one T cell receptor beta chain. This sample stems from a study of monozygotic twins with inflammatory bowel disease. This CDR3 spans 15 amino acids. TCRdb re-called the 5' RACE reads; every CDR3 protein appears as one record, without DNA. Its listing shows approximately 330,000 distinct CDR3 sequences. The receptor was derived from a human donor with ulcerative colitis or Crohn's disease, or a healthy co-twin of an affected twin (not recorded which). The chain joins TRBV12-3 or TRBV12-4 to TRBJ1-6; no DNA is available, so the TRBD1 call from TCRdb remains unchecked. The sequenced sample consisted of blood. CDR3 region: CASSSRTGSVGSLHF.